The next 22 T cell receptor beta chains were all read from a single sample in a study of OX40 agonist ivuxolimab in advanced cancers. Libraries were prepared by immunoSEQ multiplex PCR; TCRdb keeps only in-frame clonotypes and omits some of them. The profile shows tens of thousands of clones, about 86% of them singletons. Sequences were derived from CD4+ or CD8+ T cells sorted from blood, sampled in a trial of the OX40 agonist ivuxolimab. Receptor source: an adult with an advanced solid tumor such as melanoma, head and neck, liver or kidney cancer.

The V and J genes are TRBV11-3 and TRBJ2-1; D is perhaps TRBD1 or TRBD2 (5 bases each). The CDR3 covers 16 residues. Germline-derived CDR1 and CDR2 are SGHNT and YENEEA. The V gene lost 1 base and the J gene lost 0 bases, with 10 bases spanning the gap. CDR3 region: CASSLGFGGSYNEQFF. The CDR3, as DNA: TGTGCCAGCAGCTTAGGGTTTGGGGGCTCCTACAATGAGCAGTTCTTC.

This chain links TRBV6-5 with TRBJ2-1; D is tentatively TRBD1 or TRBD2 (5 bases each). The CDR3 covers 15 residues. V shed 0 bases and J shed 9 bases, with 15 bases lying between them. The V gene's germline CDR1 is MNHEY and CDR2 SVGAGI. The CDR3, as DNA: TGTGCCAGCAGTTACTCCCGGGACGTCGCAGGTGAGCAGTTCTTC. Amino acids: CASSYSRDVAGEQFF.

This chain joins TRBV11-3 and TRBJ2-7; the match to TRBD1 covers 10 bases. This CDR3 is 15 amino acids long. CDR1 and CDR2 (germline): SGHNT, YENEEA. The trim removed 4 bases at V and 3 bases at J, leaving 6 bases unmatched. The CDR3 loop reads CASSSPGTGVYEQYF. Here the CDR3 DNA reads TGTGCCAGCAGCTCACCCGGGACAGGGGTCTACGAGCAGTACTTC.

This chain joins TRBV7-2 and TRBJ1-4, with TRBD1 as a possible D gene (5 bases). The length of the CDR3 is 14 residues. Germline V lookup: CDR1 SGHTA, CDR2 FQGNSA. Deletions cut 5 bases from V and 4 bases from J, with 11 bases between. CDR3 sequence: CASSPGRINEKLFF. The CDR3 nucleotides are TGTGCCAGCAGCCCGGGACGGATTAATGAAAAACTGTTTTTT.

The chain joins TRBV7-9 to TRBJ2-4; 9 nucleotides agree with TRBD1. CDR3 size: 15 residues. J was trimmed by 7 bases and V by 5 bases; bases with no gene match: 9. Germline loops: CDR1 SEHNR, CDR2 FQNEAQ (reference sequence). Here the CDR3 reads CASSPTGGARNIQYF. The CDR3 nucleotides are TGTGCCAGCAGCCCCACAGGGGGCGCGCGTAACATTCAGTACTTC.

The V gene is TRBV28, the J gene TRBJ2-2; D uncertain. There are 17 residues in the CDR3. From germline, CDR1 is MDHEN and CDR2 SYDVKM. Between the trimmed V and J ends, which lost 2 bases and 0 bases, there was a span of 13 bases. This CDR3 is CASSLILAMANTGELFF. CDR3 coding DNA: TGTGCCAGCAGTTTAATTTTGGCGATGGCGAACACCGGGGAGCTGTTTTTT.

The DNA for the CDR3 is TGTGCCAGCAGCCCTCAGGGGGGGCCGCTGTTTTTT. Amino acid sequence: CASSPQGGPLFF. V usage is TRBV7-3 and J usage is TRBJ1-4; 7 nucleotides line up with TRBD1. The germline V gene has CDR1 SGHTA and CDR2 FQGTGA. The V and J ends lost 5 bases and 14 bases, in that order; junction bases with no gene match: 8. The CDR3 totals 12 residues.

The chain has TRBV5-4 and TRBJ2-2; D unresolved. There are 15 residues in the CDR3. CDR1 is SGHNT and CDR2 is YYREEE in the germline V gene (reference sequence). Deletions cut 0 bases from V and 5 bases from J, with 11 bases between. The CDR3 region is CASSLETPPTGELFF. Here the CDR3 DNA reads TGTGCCAGCAGCTTGGAGACCCCACCGACCGGGGAGCTGTTTTTT.

The chain has TRBV9 and TRBJ2-3, with D tentatively TRBD2 (6 bases). In germline, CDR1 is SGDLS, CDR2 YYNGEE. The CDR3 has 14 residues. With 0 bases removed from V and 6 bases from J, the gap between germline ends came to 11 bases. CDR3: CASSVVGSGDTQYF. The CDR3 DNA reads as TGTGCCAGCAGCGTAGTCGGGAGCGGTGATACGCAGTATTTT.

The chain combines TRBV19 with TRBJ2-7, with 8 bases matching TRBD1. The CDR3 contains 16 residues. Germline CDR1 is LNHDA and CDR2 is SQIVND (reference sequence). Trimming cost V 1 base and J 5 bases; bases outside gene matches: 10. The CDR3 sequence is CASSIAGQGGLDEQYF. The CDR3 DNA reads TGTGCCAGTAGTATAGCAGGACAGGGAGGATTGGACGAGCAGTACTTC.

The chain joins TRBV19 to TRBJ1-3; no definite D call. The V gene's germline CDR1 is LNHDA and CDR2 SQIVND (reference sequence). The germline V and J ends were trimmed by 0 bases and 0 bases, with 6 bases remaining between them. The CDR3 runs to 15 residues. The DNA of the CDR3 is TGTGCCAGTAGTATAGAAAGGGACTCTGGAAACACCATATATTTT. The encoded protein is CASSIERDSGNTIYF.

This clone has only one observation. The chain is built from TRBV7-7 and TRBJ2-2; 7 bases line up with TRBD1. CDR3 length equals 14 residues. Trimming at V came to 5 bases and at J to 7 bases, leaving 7 bases not matched to a gene. In germline, CDR1 is SSHAT, CDR2 FNYEAQ (reference sequence). CDR3 coding DNA: TGTGCCAGCAGCCCTGACAGGGTCGGCGGGGAGCTGTTTTTT. This encodes CASSPDRVGGELFF.

The gene calls are TRBV27 and TRBJ2-2, with 7 bases identical to TRBD1. The CDR3 length is 15 residues. The germline gives CDR1 MNHEY, CDR2 SMNVEV (reference sequence). V shed 3 bases, J shed 6 bases, and the junction held 7 bases outside the gene matches. The CDR3 bases are TGTGCCAGCAGTTTTGAAGGGGGCAGCCCCGGGGAGCTGTTTTTT. This encodes CASSFEGGSPGELFF.

The CDR3 nucleotides are TGCGCCAGCAGCAGGGGTGAACACGGAGAGACCCAGTACTTC. The encoded protein is CASSRGEHGETQYF. The chain is built from TRBV5-1 and TRBJ2-5, with a tentative D call TRBD1 (5 bases). Germline loops: CDR1 SGHRS, CDR2 YFSETQ. V gave up 4 bases and J gave up 4 bases, with 14 bases separating them. The CDR3 runs to 14 residues.

The chain links TRBV7-9 to TRBJ1-1; no definite D call. Trimming cost V 5 bases and J 1 base, with 11 bases left between them. Germline CDR1 and CDR2: SEHNR and FQNEAQ (reference sequence). CDR3 length: 14 residues. DNA for the CDR3: TGTGCCAGCAGCCGGGTGGCCCCGAACACTGAAGCTTTCTTT. Residues: CASSRVAPNTEAFF.

This clone was seen only a few times. The chain uses TRBV5-6 and TRBJ1-4; D ambiguous. CDR3 length: 18 residues. V lost 4 bases to trimming and J lost 5 bases, with 24 bases between them. Germline V gene lookup returns CDR1 SGHDT and CDR2 YYEEEE. As DNA, the CDR3 is TGTGCCAGCAGCCCACTCGTAGGAGGCGGGCTGCCGAATGAAAAACTGTTTTTT. The encoded protein is CASSPLVGGGLPNEKLFF. Combining the CDR3 with reference TRBV5-6 and TRBJ1-4 gives the whole variable domain DAGVTQSPTHLIKTRGQQVTLRCSPKSGHDTVSWYQQALGQGPQFIFQYYEEEERQRGNFPDRFSGHQFPNYSSELNVNALLLGDSALYLCASSPLVGGGLPNEKLFFGSGTQLSVL.

The chain has TRBV30 and TRBJ2-1; D may be TRBD1 (6 bases). Between the trimmed V and J ends, which lost 5 bases and 5 bases, there was a span of 22 bases. The CDR3 spans 16 residues. Germline V CDR1 and CDR2: GTSNPN, SVGIG (reference sequence). The CDR3 spells CAWEQPHTGKDNEQFF. CDR3 sequence (DNA): TGTGCCTGGGAACAACCTCATACAGGGAAAGACAATGAGCAGTTCTTC. The entire variable domain, with the rest obtained from reference TRBV30 and TRBJ2-1, is as follows: SQTIHQWPATLVQPVGSPLSLECTVEGTSNPNLYWYRQAAGRGLQLLFYSVGIGQISSEVPQNLSASRPQDRQFILSSKKLLLSDSGFYLCAWEQPHTGKDNEQFFGPGTRLTVL.

This rearrangement joins TRBV9 to TRBJ1-2; 7 positions agree with TRBD1. This CDR3 region has 18 residues. Germline V CDR1 and CDR2: SGDLS, YYNGEE. Trimming removed 3 bases from V and 4 bases from J; junction bases left unmatched: 18. The CDR3 DNA reads as TGTGCCAGCAGCGGAGAACGACAGGGAGGTCTCAGGGGCTATGGCTACACCTTC. This translates into CASSGERQGGLRGYGYTF.

The rearrangement joins TRBV9 to TRBJ2-5, with D tentatively TRBD2 (6 bases). Germline V gives CDR1 SGDLS, CDR2 YYNGEE. This CDR3 has 14 residues. Between the trimmed V and J ends, which lost 3 bases and 2 bases, there was a span of 11 bases. CDR3 sequence: CASSEGGGQETQYF. The DNA for the CDR3 is TGTGCCAGCAGCGAGGGTGGGGGGCAAGAGACCCAGTACTTC.

The rearrangement uses TRBV10-2 and TRBJ2-3; no clear D. Germline CDR1 reads WSHSY; CDR2 reads SAAADI. The CDR3 is 14 residues long. Deletions cut 2 bases from V and 0 bases from J, with 6 bases between. CDR3 coding DNA: TGCGCCAGCAGTGAGCGGGCAAGCACAGATACGCAGTATTTT. Its protein product is CASSERASTDTQYF.

A note on this clone: Other nucleotide sequences in the sample specify the same CDR3. This chain connects TRBV7-2 to TRBJ2-7; D ambiguous. With 2 bases removed from V and 4 bases from J, the gap between germline ends came to 3 bases. Germline V lookup: CDR1 SGHTA, CDR2 FQGNSA. This CDR3 region has 11 residues. The CDR3 DNA sequence: TGTGCCAGCAGCTTAAGGTACGAGCAGTACTTC. Amino acids: CASSLRYEQYF.

The genes are TRBV6-1 and TRBJ1-5, with D possibly matching TRBD1 (6 bases). CDR3 size: 16 residues. The germline CDR1 and CDR2 sequences are MNHNS and SASEGT. Trimming left V 4 bases short and J 0 bases short, with 13 bases between. The CDR3 spells CASSGRDTRSNQPQHF. The CDR3 nucleotides read TGTGCCAGCAGTGGGCGGGACACTCGTAGCAATCAGCCCCAGCATTTT.